These 14 T cell receptor beta chains originate from one sample sequenced in a study of T cells in Graves' hyperthyroidism and ophthalmopathy. RNA transcripts yielded amplified TCR beta CDR3 regions. Initially, a first-round RT-PCR of the TCR CDR3 employed the HTBI primer set. In TCRdb, the multiplex PCR reads were re-called with MiXCR into one record per CDR3 protein. The profile shows around 600,000 distinct CDR3 sequences, roughly 15% of them singletons. Material for sequencing was blood. The receptors were gathered from a woman between 45 and 65 years old with Graves' ophthalmopathy.

This rearrangement joins TRBV7-9 to TRBJ2-2; the match to TRBD2 covers 13 bases. The CDR3 covers 19 residues. Trimming took 3 bases from V and 6 from J; bases not matched to a gene: 13. Germline CDR1 SEHNR, CDR2 FQNEAQ (reference sequence). The CDR3 DNA follows: TGTGCCAGCAGCTTGCAAGGGGCAGGACTAGCGGGAGCGGCCGGGGAGCTGTTTTTT. Its protein product is CASSLQGAGLAGAAGELFF.

This clonotype was seen repeatedly, ten times or more. This chain joins TRBV13 and TRBJ2-7; perhaps TRBD2 as D (5 bases). The V and J ends lost 5 bases and 1 base respectively, with 12 bases between them. This CDR3 comprises 14 residues. Germline V gene sequence: CDR1 PRHDT, CDR2 FYEKMQ (reference sequence). The CDR3 nucleotides read TGTGCCAGCAGCAACTCTAGGAGGTCCTACGAGCAGTACTTC. Its translation: CASSNSRRSYEQYF.

This clonotype was found many times. This rearrangement joins TRBV29-1 to TRBJ2-2; D is unclear. The CDR3 covers 11 residues. V lost 3 bases and J lost 9, with 8 bases in between. Germline CDR1 reads SQVTM; CDR2 reads ANQGSEA. In DNA form, the CDR3 reads TGCAGCGTTGACGTAGGGCGGGAGCTGTTTTTT. It yields the protein CSVDVGRELFF.

Points on this clonotype: A read error may be the cause here, since a much bigger clone is one base away. This CDR3 is missing its conserved last phenylalanine or tryptophan, likely due to a read error. This rearrangement joins TRBV6-5 to TRBJ2-7; D not resolved. The CDR3 covers 15 residues. Germline lookup yields CDR1 MNHEY and CDR2 SVGAGI. V lost 2 bases and J 2 bases, leaving 13 bases between the germline ends. In nucleotides, the CDR3 is TGTGCCAGCAGTTACCTTAGAGTGACGCCCTACGAGCAGTACCTC. It codes for CASSYLRVTPYEQYL.

This clonotype was recorded many times. The chain has TRBV2 and TRBJ1-5, with D uncertain. The V end lost 4 bases, the J end lost 5 bases, and 9 bases lay between the germline ends. Germline lookup yields CDR1 SNHLY and CDR2 FYNNEI. This CDR3 region has 13 residues. The CDR3, as DNA: TGTGCCAGCAGTGCGTTCGGGGATCAGCCCCAGCATTTT. This codes for CASSAFGDQPQHF.

This clonotype was seen many times. This sequence joins TRBV27 and TRBJ1-5, with D perhaps matching TRBD1 (6 bases). Per germline, CDR1 MNHEY and CDR2 SMNVEV (reference sequence). This CDR3 region has 17 residues. Trimming stripped 5 bases from V and 0 bases from J, with 17 bases between. CDR3 loop: CASSRRGAGYSNQPQHF. The CDR3 DNA reads as TGTGCCAGCAGTCGCAGGGGAGCGGGTTATAGCAATCAGCCCCAGCATTTT.

In this sample, this clonotype turned up a few times. The CDR3 coding sequence is TGTGCCAGCAGGGGCTTTGACAGAACCTACGAGCAGTACTTC. It is translated as CASRGFDRTYEQYF. V gene TRBV6-2 or TRBV6-3 combines with J gene TRBJ2-7, with a tentative D call TRBD1 (5 bases). Germline assignment: CDR1 MNHEY and CDR2 SVGEGT. The CDR3 spans 14 residues. Trimming left V 6 bases short and J 2 bases short, with 14 bases between.

The rearrangement uses TRBV5-6 and TRBJ1-1; D gene unclear. V dropped 4 bases and J dropped 6 bases, with 10 bases sitting between them. The CDR3 is 12 residues long. Germline values: CDR1 SGHDT, CDR2 YYEEEE. The CDR3 bases are TGTGCCAGCAGCCAGCGAGGCGCTGAAGCTTTCTTT. Translated, it gives CASSQRGAEAFF.

This clonotype came up many times. J is TRBJ1-5 and V is TRBV15; the match to TRBD1 covers 7 bases. With 3 bases clipped from V and 8 bases from J, the junction kept 4 bases outside the gene matches. CDR1 is LNHNV and CDR2 is YYDKDF in the germline V gene (reference sequence). The CDR3 loop spans 13 amino acids. The CDR3 region is CATSSVGGEPQHF. The CDR3 bases are TGTGCCACCAGCAGTGTAGGGGGCGAGCCCCAGCATTTT.

This clonotype was observed a few times. The chain has TRBV27 and TRBJ1-3; 7 positions agree with TRBD1. The CDR3 has 16 amino acids. The ends lost 4 bases at V and 0 bases at J; junction bases unmatched: 6. Germline V gene data show CDR1 as MNHEY and CDR2 as SMNVEV (reference sequence). The CDR3 loop reads CASSSGQEHSGNTIYF. CDR3 nucleotides: TGTGCCAGCAGTTCTGGACAGGAACACTCTGGAAACACCATATATTTT.

Ten or more counts support this clonotype. CDR3 coding DNA: TGTGCCACCAGCAGAGAACCACCGGGACTAGCGGGAGAGGGATCTTCGGGAGAGACCCAGTACTTC. Translation gives CATSREPPGLAGEGSSGETQYF. V usage is TRBV15 and J usage is TRBJ2-5; 14 nucleotides align to TRBD2. Per the germline V gene, CDR1 is LNHNV and CDR2 is YYDKDF (reference sequence). This CDR3 is built from 22 residues. V was clipped by 0 bases and J by 4 bases; unmatched bases: 19.

V is TRBV9 and J is TRBJ2-2, with TRBD2 as a possible D gene (5 bases). The CDR3 is 16 amino acids. Trimming pared 0 bases from V and 0 bases from J, leaving 9 bases between. Germline assignment: CDR1 SGDLS and CDR2 YYNGEE. The CDR3 coding sequence is TGTGCCAGCAGCGTAGTTGAGGGAACGAACACCGGGGAGCTGTTTTTT. Its protein product is CASSVVEGTNTGELFF. Full variable domain (outside the CDR3, taken from reference TRBV9 and TRBJ2-2): DSGVTQTPKHLITATGQRVTLRCSPRSGDLSVYWYQQSLDQGLQFLIQYYNGEERAKGNILERFSAQQFPDLHSELNLSSLELGDSALYFCASSVVEGTNTGELFFGEGSRLTVL.

This clonotype has a handful of counts. The V and J genes are TRBV5-6 and TRBJ1-4, with 11 bases fitting TRBD1. The CDR3 is made up of 16 amino acids. V trimming: 0 bases; J trimming: 7 bases; junction bases outside the gene matches: 5. Germline assignment: CDR1 SGHDT and CDR2 YYEEEE. The CDR3 DNA sequence: TGTGCCAGCAGCTTGGGCCCCGGGACAGGGGGTGAAAAACTGTTTTTT. It translates to CASSLGPGTGGEKLFF.

This chain links TRBV19 with TRBJ2-6; D call uncertain. The CDR3 is 18 residues long. Trimming pared 4 bases from V and 0 bases from J, leaving 16 bases between. Germline CDR1 and CDR2: LNHDA and SQIVND (reference sequence). The CDR3 DNA follows: TGTGCCAGTAGTAACCTCGAAGTTTCCGTCTCTGGGGCCAACGTCCTGACTTTC. It translates to CASSNLEVSVSGANVLTF.